The rows below give T cell receptor beta chains drawn from one sample of a study of neurological immune-mediated disorders. TCRdb itself ran the 5' RACE reads through MiXCR, one entry per CDR3 protein. The data contain under 85,000 distinct CDR3 sequences, 13% to 15% of them singletons. Sequenced material: PBMCs. These receptors originate from a woman in her 50s in good health. Both conserved end residues are part of each CDR3. The D gene is left open where the match is weak. The size field is filled for only some rows; it gives once, few, many or a size class.

v_call	j_call	d_call	clone_size	cdr3_nt	cdr3_aa
TRBV1	TRBJ2-1	NA	many	TGCACCAGCAGCCAAGATCTGAGGGTCTACGACACGAACTACAATGAGCAGTTCTTC	CTSSQDLRVYDTNYNEQFF
TRBV9	TRBJ2-1	NA	many	TGTGCCAGCAGCGTATCGAGCGGTATCTCTGAGCAGTTCTTC	CASSVSSGISEQFF
TRBV5-1	TRBJ2-7	TRBD2	few	TGCGCCAGCAGCCCCGGGAGGGTCAACGAGCAGTACTTC	CASSPGRVNEQYF
TRBV20-1	TRBJ2-7	NA	NA	TGCAGTAGCTCGGACGGAACCTACGAGCAGTACTTC	CSSSDGTYEQYF
TRBV4-2	TRBJ2-2	NA	NA	TGTGCCAGCAGCCAAGCCAACCGCACAGGGGAGCTGTTTTTT	CASSQANRTGELFF
TRBV5-5	TRBJ2-3	TRBD2	many	TGTGCCAGCAGTTCGGGACTAGGGGTATTCGATACGCAGTATTTT	CASSSGLGVFDTQYF
TRBV28	TRBJ2-3	TRBD1	many	TGTGCCAGCAGTTTACCGGACAGGGTGAAGGGTACGCAGTATTTT	CASSLPDRVKGTQYF
TRBV10-3	TRBJ2-5	NA	NA	TGTGCCATCAAATCTGACTCCGAGACCCAGTACTTC	CAIKSDSETQYF
TRBV2	TRBJ2-7	NA	many	TGTGCCAGCATTCTGGGGGCTTTCTCCTACGAGCAGTACTTC	CASILGAFSYEQYF
TRBV5-1	TRBJ1-2	TRBD1	few	TGCGCCAGCAGCTTGTTGGTCCCGGGACAGGGGTTCTATGGCTACACCTTC	CASSLLVPGQGFYGYTF
TRBV5-1	TRBJ1-6	NA	many	TGCGCCAGCAGTATTGGGACCGAAAATTCACCCCTCCACTTT	CASSIGTENSPLHF
TRBV20-1	TRBJ1-4	NA	many	TGCAGTGCTAGTAGTGCCAGTGAAAAACTGTTTTTT	CSASSASEKLFF
TRBV7-3	TRBJ2-2	TRBD1	many	TGTGCCAGCAGCTTAGCCCGGACAGGGGGTACCGGGGAGCTGTTTTTT	CASSLARTGGTGELFF
TRBV15	TRBJ1-1	TRBD1	many	TGTGCCACCAGCAGAGGCGCCGGGACAGCACCCATGAACACTGAAGCTTTCTTT	CATSRGAGTAPMNTEAFF
TRBV29-1	TRBJ2-3	NA	many	TGCAGCGTACCTGGGGGATCTGGCACAGATACGCAGTATTTT	CSVPGGSGTDTQYF
TRBV11-1	TRBJ2-1	TRBD2	NA	TGTGCCAGCAGCTTGTTGCGGGGGGGCCATCCACCCCTCGGTGAGCAGTTCTTC	CASSLLRGGHPPLGEQFF
TRBV12-3/TRBV12-4	TRBJ2-5	TRBD2	many	TGTGCCAGCAGACCTAGCGGGGTTGAAGAGACCCAGTACTTC	CASRPSGVEETQYF
TRBV5-1	TRBJ2-2	NA	many	TGCGCCAGCAGCTGGGACACCCCGACGAACACCGGGGAGCTGTTTTTT	CASSWDTPTNTGELFF
TRBV27	TRBJ2-7	TRBD1	many	TGTGCCAGCAGTCAAGGACAGGGGCGATTGCAGTACTTC	CASSQGQGRLQYF
TRBV28	TRBJ2-3	TRBD2	many	TGTGCCAGCAGACTCCTAGCGGGAAACACAGATACGCAGTATTTT	CASRLLAGNTDTQYF